A selection of T cell receptor beta chains follows, all from one sample in a study of blood T cells in healthy people across ages. TCRdb reanalysed the 5' RACE reads using MiXCR and keeps one entry per CDR3 protein. The table has approximately 400,000 distinct CDR3 sequences, more than 45% seen once. The sample comprised blood. The receptors come from a man between 60 and 75 years old in good health. The CDR3 runs from the conserved cysteine through the conserved F or W. Fields, in order: V gene, D gene, J gene, clone size, CDR3 DNA, CDR3 protein. D genes are given only for firm matches. A row's size may be missing; if present it is once, few, many or a size class.

TRBV5-1	.	TRBJ2-3	many	TGCGCCAGCAGCTTGGCCTTGAGAGATACGCAGTATTTT	CASSLALRDTQYF
TRBV6-5	TRBD1	TRBJ2-7	.	TGTGCCAGCAGTTATGGACAGGGGGTCTCCTACGAGCGGTACTTC	CASSYGQGVSYERYF
TRBV28	TRBD2	TRBJ2-5	.	TGTGCCAGCAAAACAGGACTAGCGGGAGTCTGGGAGACCCAGTACTTC	CASKTGLAGVWETQYF
TRBV18	TRBD2	TRBJ2-4	.	TGTGCCAGCTCACCGGAGACGGGGGGAAACATTCAGTACTTC	CASSPETGGNIQYF
TRBV20-1	.	TRBJ2-7	.	TGCAGTGCAACCGGGCAAATAGAGCAGTACTTC	CSATGQIEQYF
TRBV6-6	TRBD1	TRBJ2-5	.	TGTGCCAGCAGTTACGACAGGGGACGGCCTGGGGAGCAGTACTTC	CASSYDRGRPGEQYF
TRBV5-1	TRBD2	TRBJ2-7	.	TGCGCCAGCAGCCTAACTCCGGGACTAGCAACCCACGAGCAGTACTTC	CASSLTPGLATHEQYF
TRBV4-2	.	TRBJ2-3	.	TGTGCCAGCAGCCAAGGAGACTGGGATACGCAGTATTTT	CASSQGDWDTQYF
TRBV12-1	.	TRBJ2-5	.	TGTGACTCAGGGGGGACTCCAAAAAGGGGGACCCAGTACTTC	CDSGGTPKRGTQYF
TRBV3-1	.	TRBJ1-5	once	TGTGCCAGCAGCCAGAGGCCGCAGAGTAGCAATCAGCCCCAGCATTTT	CASSQRPQSSNQPQHF
TRBV3-1	TRBD1	TRBJ1-1	many	TGTGCCAGCAGCCCCACGGGACAGGGTATGAACACTGAAGCTTTCTTT	CASSPTGQGMNTEAFF
TRBV27	.	TRBJ2-3	.	TGTGCCAGCAGTTTATCATTAATAGGGACCAGCACAGATACGCAGTATTTT	CASSLSLIGTSTDTQYF
TRBV21-1	.	TRBJ2-5	.	TGTGCCTGCGGCAACGGCGAGACCCAGTACTTC	CACGNGETQYF
TRBV7-8	.	TRBJ1-2	many	TGTGCCAGCAGCTTAAGGCCAACCGCTAACTATGGCTACACCTTC	CASSLRPTANYGYTF
TRBV20-1	.	TRBJ2-5	.	TGCAGTACTAGATCACTAGGCTTACAAGAGACCCAGTACTTC	CSTRSLGLQETQYF
TRBV7-9	.	TRBJ2-5	.	TGTGCCAGCAGCCCCCCCGCGACAGGTTATAGGGAGACCCAGTACTTC	CASSPPATGYRETQYF
TRBV11-3	.	TRBJ2-1	.	TGTGCCAGCAGCACGGGACGCGGGGGCGTCAATGAGCAGTTCTTC	CASSTGRGGVNEQFF
TRBV18	.	TRBJ1-3	.	TGTGCCAGCTCACCGAGAGGGGGATCTGGAAACACCATATATTTT	CASSPRGGSGNTIYF
TRBV6-2/TRBV6-3	.	TRBJ2-5	many	TGTGCCAGCAGTTACTCCCCGGAGACCCAGTACTTC	CASSYSPETQYF
TRBV20-1	TRBD2	TRBJ2-5	.	TGCAGTGCTCTAGGGACTAGCGGGGGGCTGGGAGAGACCCAGTACTTC	CSALGTSGGLGETQYF
TRBV7-2	TRBD1	TRBJ1-2	.	TGTGCCAGCAGCTTAGGAACAGGGGGCATTGGCTACACCTTC	CASSLGTGGIGYTF
TRBV7-9	TRBD1	TRBJ2-3	.	TGTGCCAGCATGGACAGGGTGGGCACAGATACGCAGTATTTT	CASMDRVGTDTQYF
TRBV9	.	TRBJ1-6	.	TGTGCCGGCAGCGTAGGCGGTTTTGATTCACCCCTCCACTTT	CAGSVGGFDSPLHF
TRBV7-9	TRBD2	TRBJ2-5	.	TGTGCCAGCAGCTCCCGGACTAGCGGGAACCTAGAGACTCAGTACTTC	CASSSRTSGNLETQYF
TRBV7-9	TRBD1	TRBJ2-3	few	TGTGCCAGCAGCGCCGGGACAGGGGCCGCCAGCACAGATACGCAGTATTTT	CASSAGTGAASTDTQYF
TRBV6-2/TRBV6-3	.	TRBJ2-2	.	TGTGCCAGCAGTTACCCGAGACAGGTATCTCTGGAGACCGGGGAGCTGTTTTTT	CASSYPRQVSLETGELFF
TRBV29-1	TRBD1	TRBJ1-2	few	TGCAGCGTCGGGGACAGGGACACTAACTATGGCTACACCTTC	CSVGDRDTNYGYTF
TRBV20-1	.	TRBJ1-2	.	TGCAGTGCCCCTACCCCCGGGAGGAGAGACTATGGCTACACCTTC	CSAPTPGRRDYGYTF
TRBV29-1	TRBD2	TRBJ2-7	many	TGCAGCGGTGGGAACGGCGGGAGATACGAGCAGTACTTC	CSGGNGGRYEQYF
TRBV20-1	.	TRBJ1-2	.	TGCAGTGCTGGGGGGGGTTTGCATGGCTACACCTTC	CSAGGGLHGYTF
TRBV7-2	TRBD2	TRBJ2-7	.	TGTGCCAGCAGCCCCTTAGCGGGATTTCGCGAGCAGTACTTC	CASSPLAGFREQYF
TRBV2	TRBD2	TRBJ2-1	.	TGTGCCAGCAGTGAGACTAGCGGGTTTAATGAGCAGTTCTTC	CASSETSGFNEQFF
TRBV7-2	.	TRBJ2-7	.	TGTGCCAGCAGCTTCTCGAGAGGCCCCTGGGAGCAGTACTTC	CASSFSRGPWEQYF
TRBV5-5	TRBD1	TRBJ2-5	.	TGTGCCAGCAGCTTACCCGGACAGGGGGGCCAAGAGACCCAGTACTTC	CASSLPGQGGQETQYF
TRBV7-9	TRBD1	TRBJ2-5	.	TGTGCCAGCAGCCGGGGACAGAGAGAGACCCAGTACTTC	CASSRGQRETQYF
TRBV11-2	.	TRBJ2-7	.	TGTGCCAGCAGCGTAGTCTCAGGGACCGAGCAGTACTTC	CASSVVSGTEQYF
TRBV11-1	.	TRBJ2-1	.	TGTGCCAGCAGCTTAATAGGGTTCGATGAGCAGTTCTTC	CASSLIGFDEQFF
TRBV7-2	.	TRBJ2-7	few	TGTGCCAGCAGCTCATCCTTAGGCAGATACGAGCAGTACTTC	CASSSSLGRYEQYF
TRBV4-1	TRBD1	TRBJ1-2	.	TGCGCCAGCAGCCCCCGACAGGGATCGGGCTATGGCTACACCTTC	CASSPRQGSGYGYTF
TRBV12-5	TRBD2	TRBJ2-1	.	TGTGCTAGTGGTGAAGGGACTACCTACAATGAGCAGTTCTTC	CASGEGTTYNEQFF
TRBV10-1	TRBD1	TRBJ2-7	.	TGCGCCAGCAGTGGGGACAGGGGGACCAAAATAGTCTACGAGCAGTACTTC	CASSGDRGTKIVYEQYF
TRBV12-3/TRBV12-4	.	TRBJ2-3	few	TGTGCCAGCAGTCCCACGGGCAAGGATACGCAGTATTTT	CASSPTGKDTQYF